This TCR beta chain was sequenced in a study of graft-versus-host responses after intestinal transplantation. Background on the study: Anti-thymocyte globulin induction was given to all recipients, followed by tacrolimus and steroids for two to four years.

With regard to this clone: Its antigen is undetermined.

The study, taken as a whole, reports: There was an association between peak levels of circulating GvH clones and early post-transplant HvG declines.

Repertoires were generated with immunoSEQ multiplex PCR, while TCRdb's copy carries only in-frame clones and drops some. In the table there are 75,000 to 95,000 clones, approximately 90% of which are singletons. Germline CDR1 reads SGHNT; CDR2 reads YENEEA. This CDR3 spans 14 amino acids. Trimming took 6 bases from V and 5 from J; bases not matched to a gene: 9. V is TRBV11-3 and J is TRBJ2-5; 7 nucleotides align to TRBD1. The sequence was collected from a human donor who was the organ donor for an intestinal transplant. The starting material was unstimulated CD4+ T cells sorted from spleen or lymph node cells, obtained before transplant. In nucleotides, the CDR3 is TGTGCCAGCAGTCATAGAGGGGGCCGCGAGACCCAGTACTTC. Translating gives CASSHRGGRETQYF.